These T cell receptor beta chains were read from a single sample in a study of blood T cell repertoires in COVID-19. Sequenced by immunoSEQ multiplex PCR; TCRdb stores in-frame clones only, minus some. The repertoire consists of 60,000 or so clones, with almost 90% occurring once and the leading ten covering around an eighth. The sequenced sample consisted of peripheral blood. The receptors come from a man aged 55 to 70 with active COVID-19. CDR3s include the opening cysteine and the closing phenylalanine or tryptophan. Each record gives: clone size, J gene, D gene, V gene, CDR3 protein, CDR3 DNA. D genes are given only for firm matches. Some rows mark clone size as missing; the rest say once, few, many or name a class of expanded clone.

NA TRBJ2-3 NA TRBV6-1 CASSEAGHRTDTQYF TGTGCCAGCAGTGAAGCGGGACACCGCACAGATACGCAGTATTTT
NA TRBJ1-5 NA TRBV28 CASSPIPGFNQPQHF TGTGCCAGCAGTCCAATTCCAGGGTTCAATCAGCCCCAGCATTTT
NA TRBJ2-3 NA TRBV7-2 CASSLVGGPGTDTQYF TGTGCCAGCAGCTTAGTGGGGGGGCCGGGCACAGATACGCAGTATTTT
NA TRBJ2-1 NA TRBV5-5 CASSELSSYNEQFF TGTGCCAGCAGCGAGCTGAGCTCCTACAATGAGCAGTTCTTC
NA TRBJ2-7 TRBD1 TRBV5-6 CASKKTGGPYEQYF TGTGCCAGCAAAAAGACAGGGGGTCCCTACGAGCAGTACTTC
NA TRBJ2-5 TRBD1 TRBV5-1 CASSLGSQGVHQETQYF TGCGCCAGCAGCTTGGGGTCCCAGGGGGTCCACCAAGAGACCCAGTACTTC
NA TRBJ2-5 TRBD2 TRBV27 CASSLGLAGIGTQYF TGTGCCAGCAGTTTGGGGCTAGCGGGGATCGGGACCCAGTACTTC
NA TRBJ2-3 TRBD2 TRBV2 CASVGGTRTDTQYF TGTGCCAGCGTGGGAGGGACCCGCACAGATACGCAGTATTTT
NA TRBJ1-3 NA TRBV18 CASSGSSGNTIYF TGTGCCAGCTCAGGCAGCTCTGGAAACACCATATATTTT
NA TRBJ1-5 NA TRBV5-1 CASSLDANQPQHF TGCGCCAGCAGCTTGGACGCGAATCAGCCCCAGCATTTT
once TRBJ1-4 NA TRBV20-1 CSARAGEKLFF TGCAGTGCTAGAGCAGGGGAAAAACTGTTTTTT
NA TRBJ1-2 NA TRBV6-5 CASSYSKAAANYGYTF TGTGCCAGCAGTTACTCGAAGGCCGCGGCAAACTATGGCTACACCTTC
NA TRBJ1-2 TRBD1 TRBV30 CAWSARTGLVGGYTF TGTGCCTGGAGTGCACGGACAGGGCTTGTGGGGGGCTACACCTTC
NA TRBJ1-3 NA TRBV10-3 CAISDSSGNTIYF TGTGCCATCAGTGACAGCTCTGGAAACACCATATATTTT
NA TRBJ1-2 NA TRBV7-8 CASSVHREPDYGYTF TGTGCCAGCAGCGTTCACAGGGAGCCGGACTATGGCTACACCTTC
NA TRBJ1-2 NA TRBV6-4 CASSDTGSYGYTF TGTGCCAGCAGTGACACGGGGAGCTATGGCTACACCTTC
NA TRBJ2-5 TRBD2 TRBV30 CAWRRASGSGETQYF TGTGCCTGGAGACGGGCTAGCGGGAGTGGGGAGACCCAGTACTTC
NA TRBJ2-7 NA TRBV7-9 CASSPPRIRERSYEQYF TGTGCCAGCAGCCCCCCGAGAATCCGGGAGAGGTCCTACGAGCAGTACTTC
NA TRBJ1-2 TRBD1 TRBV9 CASSLGGPTGYTF TGTGCCAGCAGCCTAGGGGGCCCGACTGGCTACACCTTC
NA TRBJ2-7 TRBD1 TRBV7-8 CASSLGQGQTYEQYF TGTGCCAGCAGCTTAGGACAGGGACAAACCTACGAGCAGTACTTC
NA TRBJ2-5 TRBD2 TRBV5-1 CASSLETGGRHF TGCGCCAGCAGCTTGGAAACAGGCGGGAGGCACTTC
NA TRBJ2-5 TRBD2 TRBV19 CASTASGEETQYF TGTGCCAGTACGGCTAGCGGCGAAGAGACCCAGTACTTC
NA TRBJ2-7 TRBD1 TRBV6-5 CASSAGTGGLEQYF TGTGCCAGCAGCGCCGGGACAGGGGGCCTCGAGCAGTACTTC
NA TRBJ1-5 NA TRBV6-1 CASSESSWANQPQHF TGTGCCAGCAGTGAATCAAGCTGGGCCAATCAGCCCCAGCATTTT
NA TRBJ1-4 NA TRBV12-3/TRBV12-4 CASSSSDPEKLFF TGTGCCAGCAGTTCCAGCGACCCTGAAAAACTGTTTTTT
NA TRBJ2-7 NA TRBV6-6 CASTTDWGRNEQYF TGTGCCAGCACTACTGACTGGGGCAGGAACGAGCAGTACTTC